The next 23 T cell receptor beta chains were all read from a single sample in a study of blood T cell repertoires in COVID-19. Some clones are missing from TCRdb's copy, which holds only in-frame ones; the method was immunoSEQ multiplex PCR. The sample carries some 370,000 clones, more than 80% recorded once. The sample comprised peripheral blood. The receptors were gathered from a man aged 40-50 years with acute or convalescent COVID-19.

The V call is TRBV5-4, the J call TRBJ2-2; D not certain. Germline V gene data show CDR1 as SGHNT and CDR2 as YYREEE (reference sequence). The CDR3 totals 17 residues. The V end was cut by 1 base, the J end by 0 bases, with 13 bases between. The CDR3 DNA is TGTGCCAGCAGCTTGTTGGTAGCCGGAGCGAACACCGGGGAGCTGTTTTTT. Translated, it gives CASSLLVAGANTGELFF.

The chain employs TRBV2 and TRBJ1-6, with 8 positions matching TRBD1. Unmatched junction bases numbered 7, after V lost 8 bases and J lost 1 base. The CDR3 runs 16 residues. Germline loops: CDR1 SNHLY, CDR2 FYNNEI. CDR3 sequence: CASRVRTGSYNSPLHF. The CDR3 coding sequence is TGTGCCAGCCGAGTCAGGACAGGGTCCTATAATTCACCCCTCCACTTT. Using reference TRBV2 and TRBJ1-6 for the parts outside the CDR3, the full variable domain is EPEVTQTPSHQVTQMGQEVILRCVPISNHLYFYWYRQILGQKVEFLVSFYNNEISEKSEIFDDQFSVERPDGSNFTLKIRSTKLEDSAMYFCASRVRTGSYNSPLHFGNGTRLTVT.

The gene calls are TRBV2 and TRBJ1-5, with 9 bases matching TRBD1. The CDR3 has 16 amino acids. With 0 bases clipped from V and 8 bases from J, the junction kept 8 bases outside the gene matches. CDR1 is SNHLY and CDR2 is FYNNEI in the germline V gene. As DNA, the CDR3 is TGTGCCAGCAGTGAAGCCGGGACAGGGATCGTTGAGCCCCAGCATTTT. This sequence encodes CASSEAGTGIVEPQHF.

On this clone itself: Sequence at one end of the junction differs from germline and may be a read error. The chain has TRBV7-7 and TRBJ2-5; no clear D. The germline V gene encodes CDR1 SSHAT and CDR2 FNYEAQ (reference sequence). This CDR3 comprises 13 residues. The CDR3 loop is CASSLVFQETQYF. The CDR3 DNA reads as TGTGCTAGCAGCTTAGTATTCCAAGAGACCCAGTACTTC.

This clone was found once. V usage is TRBV11-2 and J usage is TRBJ2-3; 9 nucleotides match TRBD1. From germline, CDR1 is SGHAT and CDR2 FQNNGV. The ends lost 4 bases at V and 2 bases at J; junction bases unmatched: 13. CDR3 size: 18 residues. The CDR3 DNA is TGTGCCAGCAGCTCCCTACTGTTCCGGGACAGGGTCACAGATACGCAGTATTTT. Its protein product is CASSSLLFRDRVTDTQYF.

J is TRBJ2-2 and V is TRBV4-1; 7 bases line up with TRBD2. The V gene end was trimmed by 2 bases and the J gene end by 8 bases; junction bases not matched to a gene: 5. The CDR3 totals 14 residues. Germline CDR1 and CDR2: MGHRA and YSYEKL. The CDR3 spells CASSQRGVVGELFF. The CDR3 coding sequence is TGCGCCAGCAGCCAACGGGGGGTAGTAGGGGAGCTGTTTTTT.

V gene TRBV30 combines with J gene TRBJ2-1; a possible D gene is TRBD2 (7 bases). Germline assignment: CDR1 GTSNPN and CDR2 SVGIG (reference sequence). Trimming pared 4 bases from V and 5 bases from J, leaving 18 bases between. The CDR3 extends over 15 amino acids. Written as DNA, the CDR3 is TGTGCCTGGACCCCTTACGGGGGGCTCAACAATGAGCAGTTCTTC. Amino acids: CAWTPYGGLNNEQFF.

The chain joins TRBV12-3 or TRBV12-4 to TRBJ1-1; D ambiguous. Trimming removed 1 base at V and 10 bases at J, with 7 bases between. The CDR3 spans 11 residues. The CDR3 protein is CASSLGISAFF. The DNA for the CDR3 is TGTGCCAGCAGTTTAGGTATTTCAGCTTTCTTT.

This rearrangement joins TRBV3-1 (or the pseudogene TRBV3-2) to TRBJ2-7; 7 bases align to TRBD2. The V and J ends lost 0 bases and 5 bases, in that order; junction bases with no gene match: 10. The CDR3 spans 16 residues. Germline V gene data show CDR1 as LGHDT and CDR2 as YNNKEL (reference sequence). CDR3 nucleotides: TGTGCCAGCAGCCAAGATATGGCGGGAGAGTGGAACGAGCAGTACTTC. Translation gives CASSQDMAGEWNEQYF.

The rearrangement joins TRBV5-6 to TRBJ1-5, with D maybe TRBD1 (5 bases). CDR3 size: 17 residues. CDR1 is SGHDT, CDR2 YYEEEE, per germline. Trimming removed 2 bases at V and 4 bases at J, with 19 bases between. As DNA, the CDR3 is TGTGCCAGCAGCTTAGGTCCGGGTGGCAGGGTGAATCAGCCCCAGCATTTT. Its protein product is CASSLGPGGRVNQPQHF.

This rearrangement joins TRBV3-1 (or the pseudogene TRBV3-2) to TRBJ1-1, with D unresolved. The V gene lost 0 bases and the J gene lost 0 bases, with 8 bases spanning the gap. This CDR3 comprises 15 residues. Germline assignment: CDR1 LGHDT and CDR2 YNNKEL (reference sequence). Here the CDR3 reads CASSQEVAVNTEAFF. In DNA, the CDR3 is TGTGCCAGCAGCCAAGAGGTCGCGGTGAACACTGAAGCTTTCTTT.

The V call is TRBV2, the J call TRBJ1-2, with D perhaps TRBD1 (6 bases). Germline lookup yields CDR1 SNHLY and CDR2 FYNNEI. Between the trimmed V and J ends, which lost 6 bases and 5 bases, there was a span of 22 bases. The CDR3 runs 16 residues. The CDR3 coding sequence is TGTGCCAGCAGGAAGACAGGCGGAGTAGGAGGATATGGCTACACCTTC. Translating it yields CASRKTGGVGGYGYTF.

This chain joins TRBV4-1 and TRBJ2-7; 7 positions agree with TRBD1. The V and J ends lost 5 bases and 4 bases, in that order; junction bases with no gene match: 5. CDR3 size: 13 residues. Germline V lookup: CDR1 MGHRA, CDR2 YSYEKL. The CDR3 spells CASSRQGGYEQYF. In nucleotides, the CDR3 is TGCGCCAGCAGCAGACAGGGCGGGTACGAGCAGTACTTC.

The chain carries TRBV11-2 and TRBJ1-1, with 8 positions matching TRBD1. From germline, CDR1 is SGHAT and CDR2 FQNNGV. J lost 4 bases, V lost 5 bases, and 9 bases had no gene match. The CDR3 loop spans 15 amino acids. Written as DNA, the CDR3 is TGTGCCAGCAGCGGAAGGGGACAGGACCTCACTGAAGCTTTCTTT. Amino acids: CASSGRGQDLTEAFF.

The genes are TRBV25-1 and TRBJ1-5, with 7 bases that match TRBD1. The V gene's germline CDR1 is MGHDK and CDR2 SYGVNS. The CDR3 covers 18 residues. V was clipped by 10 bases and J by 3 bases; unmatched bases: 21. This CDR3 reads CATTTGHGRGIDNQPQHF. CDR3 nucleotide sequence: TGTGCCACCACGACAGGGCACGGTAGGGGGATTGACAATCAGCCCCAGCATTTT.

The rearrangement uses TRBV5-5 and TRBJ1-2; D perhaps matches TRBD1 (6 bases). V dropped 1 base and J dropped 4 bases, with 11 bases sitting between them. Germline values: CDR1 SGHKS, CDR2 YYEKEE (reference sequence). The CDR3 is made up of 14 amino acids. CDR3 residues: CASSLSGQLYGYTF. The CDR3 DNA is TGTGCCAGCAGCTTGTCGGGACAACTCTATGGCTACACCTTC.

The rearrangement uses TRBV2 and TRBJ1-5; 8 nucleotides match TRBD1. The CDR3 consists of 17 residues. The J segment lost 2 bases and the V segment lost 5 bases, leaving 11 bases of the junction unmatched. Germline V gene sequence: CDR1 SNHLY, CDR2 FYNNEI. CDR3 coding DNA: TGTGCCAGCAGTCGCATCTGGACAGGGACTGGCAATCAGCCCCAGCATTTT. This gives the protein CASSRIWTGTGNQPQHF.

V and J are TRBV12-1 and TRBJ1-5. TRBV12-1 is tagged as a pseudogene. The CDR3 consists of 12 residues. This chain's CDR3 is CASSHPIQPQHF. In DNA, the CDR3 is TGTGCCAGCAGCCACCCTATACAGCCCCAGCATTTT.

The chain combines TRBV11-2 with TRBJ2-7; D call uncertain. From germline, CDR1 is SGHAT and CDR2 FQNNGV. With 0 bases removed from V and 0 bases from J, the gap between germline ends came to 15 bases. The CDR3 runs to 17 residues. The CDR3 coding sequence is TGTGCCAGCAGCTTAGATAGAGGCAGCCAAATCTCCTACGAGCAGTACTTC. Translating it yields CASSLDRGSQISYEQYF.

The V gene is TRBV9, the J gene TRBJ1-2, with D possibly TRBD1 on 6 matching bases. CDR1 is SGDLS and CDR2 is YYNGEE in the germline V gene. The CDR3 length is 15 residues. Trimming shortened V by 3 bases and J by 7 bases, and 19 bases separated the two germline ends. CDR3 residues: CASSARTPGARGYTF. The CDR3 DNA reads as TGTGCCAGCAGCGCGAGAACCCCAGGGGCCCGTGGCTACACCTTC. Filled out from reference TRBV9 and TRBJ1-2, the complete variable domain reads DSGVTQTPKHLITATGQRVTLRCSPRSGDLSVYWYQQSLDQGLQFLIQYYNGEERAKGNILERFSAQQFPDLHSELNLSSLELGDSALYFCASSARTPGARGYTFGSGTRLTVV.

The chain couples TRBV7-3 to TRBJ2-4; D is perhaps TRBD2 (5 bases). CDR1 is SGHTA, CDR2 FQGTGA, per germline. The CDR3 spans 15 residues. V lost 2 bases, J lost 3 bases, and 11 bases lay in between. The CDR3 DNA sequence: TGTGCCAGCAGCTTAGGAGGAGTCGACAAAAACATTCAGTACTTC. It codes for CASSLGGVDKNIQYF.

The chain recombines TRBV7-2 with TRBJ2-1; weak D call: TRBD2 (5 bases). Deletions cut 0 bases from V and 3 bases from J, with 9 bases between. CDR1 and CDR2 from the germline V gene are SGHTA and FQGNSA. This CDR3 comprises 15 residues. As DNA, the CDR3 is TGTGCCAGCAGCTTAGCGTCCGGGGTCTACAATGAGCAGTTCTTC. Translation gives CASSLASGVYNEQFF.

V and J are TRBV27 and TRBJ2-1; 8 nucleotides line up with TRBD1. The CDR3 totals 14 residues. In germline, CDR1 is MNHEY, CDR2 SMNVEV (reference sequence). V lost 5 bases and J lost 12; bases outside the gene matches: 12. Here the CDR3 reads CASSIRQGSGWQFF. The CDR3 DNA reads TGTGCCAGCAGTATCCGACAGGGGTCTGGTTGGCAGTTCTTC.